What follows are 32 T cell receptor beta chains derived from one specimen sequenced in a study of shared clonotypes between healthy human individuals. TCRdb keeps only in-frame clones here, not all; method: immunoSEQ multiplex PCR. The data show around 500,000 clones, roughly 85% seen once. Sequenced material: PBMCs. Receptors originate from a woman in her forties in good health. Some clones in this sample may be carry-over from other donors' samples.

Concerning this clone itself: One junction end does not reproduce the germline sequence, and a read error may be involved. The chain combines TRBV7-7 with TRBJ2-1; 7 nucleotides match TRBD2. Germline values: CDR1 SSHAT, CDR2 FNYEAQ (reference sequence). The CDR3 has 14 amino acids. CDR3 sequence (DNA): TGTGCTAGCAGCTTAGGCGGGAGCTACAATGAGCAGTTCTTC. Translation: CASSLGGSYNEQFF.

The chain is built from TRBV7-6 and TRBJ2-3; 11 bases align to TRBD2. The CDR3 spans 17 residues. From germline, CDR1 is SGHVS and CDR2 FNYEAQ. Unmatched junction bases numbered 6, after V lost 2 bases and J lost 2 bases. CDR3 nucleotide sequence: TGTGCCAGCAGCTTATCCCCACTAGCGGGAGTCACAGATACGCAGTATTTT. Protein: CASSLSPLAGVTDTQYF.

The V call is TRBV7-2, the J call TRBJ2-5; 11 nucleotides agree with TRBD2. The junction had 9 bases not matched to a gene; V was cut back by 0 bases and J by 12 bases. This CDR3 spans 15 amino acids. CDR1 SGHTA and CDR2 FQGNSA come from the germline V gene. The CDR3 DNA reads TGTGCCAGCAGCTTAGCCTTTTTAGCGGGAGGGCTAGAGTACTTC. It encodes CASSLAFLAGGLEYF.

V usage is TRBV7-9 and J usage is TRBJ2-3, with D hard to call. The CDR3 is 12 amino acids. CDR1 is SEHNR and CDR2 is FQNEAQ in the germline V gene (reference sequence). Trimming stripped 2 bases from V and 6 bases from J, with 6 bases between. CDR3 bases: TGTGCCAGCAGCTTAATCTTCGATACGCAGTATTTT. Translation gives CASSLIFDTQYF.

This clone appeared a few times. The chain is built from TRBV7-9 and TRBJ2-3; no clear D gene. CDR1 and CDR2 (germline): SEHNR, FQNEAQ (reference sequence). The V gene lost 0 bases and the J gene lost 6 bases, with 7 bases spanning the gap. This CDR3 contains 13 residues. CDR3 nucleotide sequence: TGTGCCAGCAGCTTAGCGGCCGGGGATACGCAGTATTTT. Translating gives CASSLAAGDTQYF. The variable domain in full, with the rest retrieved from reference TRBV7-9 and TRBJ2-3, is DTGVSQNPRHKITKRGQNVTFRCDPISEHNRLYWYRQTLGQGPEFLTYFQNEAQLEKSRLLSDRFSAERPKGSFSTLEIQRTEQGDSAMYLCASSLAAGDTQYFGPGTRLTVL.

The chain is built from TRBV5-1 and TRBJ2-6, with D unclear. Trimming removed 6 bases at V and 1 base at J, with 8 bases between. The length of the CDR3 is 14 residues. Germline V gene data show CDR1 as SGHRS and CDR2 as YFSETQ. This chain's CDR3 is CASNLASGANVLTF. CDR3 nucleotide sequence: TGCGCCAGCAACTTAGCTTCTGGGGCCAACGTCCTGACTTTC.

The chain combines TRBV4-3 with TRBJ2-7; 10 bases are a match to TRBD2. The V segment lost 0 bases and the J segment 2 bases; nucleotides outside the gene matches: 7. The CDR3 has 17 amino acids. The germline gives CDR1 LGHNA, CDR2 YSLEER. For the CDR3, the DNA is TGCGCCAGCAGCCAAGACCTAGCGGGGGTCCTTACCTACGAGCAGTACTTC. Amino acid sequence: CASSQDLAGVLTYEQYF.

This clone was observed once. The V gene is TRBV5-1, the J gene TRBJ1-2; 7 nucleotides line up with TRBD1. The CDR3 has 13 residues. V lost 3 bases and J lost 8; bases outside the gene matches: 7. Germline loops: CDR1 SGHRS, CDR2 YFSETQ. CDR3 region: CASSSRQGRGYTF. The CDR3, as DNA: TGCGCCAGCAGCTCAAGACAGGGACGGGGCTACACCTTC.

This chain connects TRBV15 to TRBJ2-3, with 10 positions matching TRBD2. After removal of 5 bases from V and 0 bases from J, the junction contained 2 bases not matched to a gene. Germline V gives CDR1 LNHNV, CDR2 YYDKDF (reference sequence). The CDR3 contains 15 residues. DNA for the CDR3: TGTGCCACCAGCTCGGGACTAGCGAGCACAGATACGCAGTATTTT. It is translated as CATSSGLASTDTQYF.

The chain recombines TRBV14 with TRBJ2-3, with 8 positions matching TRBD1. V lost 5 bases to trimming and J lost 6 bases; unmatched junction nucleotides: 10. CDR1 is SGHDN, CDR2 FVKESK, per germline. The CDR3 is 15 residues long. The DNA for the CDR3 is TGTGCCAGCAGCGAGGGTTACAGGGGGTCCGATACGCAGTATTTT. Translation: CASSEGYRGSDTQYF.

This clone came up once. This chain uses TRBV28 with TRBJ1-5; 10 bases are shared with TRBD1. Germline V gene sequence: CDR1 MDHEN, CDR2 SYDVKM. V lost 7 bases and J lost 2; bases outside the gene matches: 5. The CDR3 has 15 residues. The CDR3 is CASTRDRGGNQPQHF. The CDR3 DNA reads as TGTGCCAGCACCAGGGACAGGGGAGGCAATCAGCCCCAGCATTTT.

The chain couples TRBV7-8 to TRBJ2-3; unclear D gene. V was pared by 4 bases and J by 9 bases, with 17 bases between. This CDR3 contains 14 residues. Germline V gives CDR1 SGHVS, CDR2 FQNEAQ. CDR3 in amino acids: CASSSAVDKRTQYF. For the CDR3, the DNA is TGTGCCAGCAGCTCCGCCGTTGATAAGAGGACGCAGTATTTT. The variable domain in full, with the rest retrieved from reference TRBV7-8 and TRBJ2-3, is GAGVSQSPRYKVAKRGQDVALRCDPISGHVSLFWYQQALGQGPEFLTYFQNEAQLDKSGLPSDRFFAERPEGSVSTLKIQRTQQEDSAVYLCASSSAVDKRTQYFGPGTRLTVL.

The chain is built from TRBV18 and TRBJ1-5, with D possibly TRBD1 on 5 matching bases. Germline assignment: CDR1 KGHSH and CDR2 LQKENI. V was trimmed by 5 bases and J by 3 bases, leaving 11 bases between them. The CDR3 has 14 residues. The chain's CDR3 is CASSGGGNNQPQHF. In DNA, the CDR3 is TGTGCCAGCTCAGGGGGGGGAAACAATCAGCCCCAGCATTTT.

The rearrangement links TRBV7-9 to TRBJ1-1, with D possibly being TRBD1 (5 bases). The CDR3 consists of 12 residues. Trimming cost V 7 bases and J 3 bases, with 9 bases left between them. Germline values: CDR1 SEHNR, CDR2 FQNEAQ (reference sequence). CDR3 coding DNA: TGTGCCAGCACCCAAGGGGACACTGAAGCTTTCTTT. Protein sequence: CASTQGDTEAFF.

As concerns this clone: In the same sample, other DNA sequences code for this CDR3. The chain links TRBV5-1 to TRBJ2-3; tentative D call: TRBD2 (6 bases). The V end was cut by 0 bases, the J end by 0 bases, with 8 bases between. The CDR3 consists of 15 residues. The germline gives CDR1 SGHRS, CDR2 YFSETQ. CDR3: CASSLDSGSTDTQYF. The CDR3 DNA reads as TGCGCCAGCAGCTTGGACAGCGGGAGCACAGATACGCAGTATTTT.

This rearrangement joins TRBV5-5 to TRBJ2-7; the D is unclear. Germline values: CDR1 SGHKS, CDR2 YYEKEE (reference sequence). Trimming removed 0 bases at V and 2 bases at J, with 9 bases between. The CDR3 spans 14 residues. CDR3 DNA sequence: TGTGCCAGCAGCTTGGCGGGCCGGCCCTACGAGCAGTACTTC. Translation: CASSLAGRPYEQYF.

V usage is TRBV28 and J usage is TRBJ2-5; D is tentatively TRBD1 or TRBD2 (7 bases each). Trimming pared 3 bases from V and 2 bases from J, leaving 16 bases between. The CDR3 length is 16 residues. Germline V lookup: CDR1 MDHEN, CDR2 SYDVKM. In DNA form, the CDR3 reads TGTGCCAGCAGTTTCGGGGGGCAGGGGGAACAAGAGACCCAGTACTTC. Encoded protein: CASSFGGQGEQETQYF.

The chain links TRBV11-1 to TRBJ2-7, with TRBD2 matching 12 bases. Per germline, CDR1 SGHAT and CDR2 FQDESV (reference sequence). The CDR3 extends over 15 amino acids. The ends lost 5 bases at V and 6 bases at J; junction bases unmatched: 8. For the CDR3, the DNA is TGTGCCAGCAGCGCGACTAGCGGGAGTTTTGGCGAGCAGTACTTC. Translating it yields CASSATSGSFGEQYF.

CDR3 nucleotide sequence: TGCAGCGTTGGATCGACAGGGGGACCCTTGTACTATGGCTACACCTTC. It is translated as CSVGSTGGPLYYGYTF. This sequence joins TRBV29-1 and TRBJ1-2, with 9 bases fitting TRBD1. This CDR3 has 16 residues. V shed 4 bases and J 3 bases; nucleotides not matched to a gene: 12. Germline V gene lookup returns CDR1 SQVTM and CDR2 ANQGSEA.

Turning to this clone: A much larger clone is a single base away; this may be a read error. The chain carries TRBV5-1 and TRBJ2-7; 13 nucleotides line up with TRBD2. From germline, CDR1 is SGHRS and CDR2 YFSETQ. The CDR3 contains 14 residues. J was trimmed by 3 bases and V by 3 bases; bases with no gene match: 0. Here the CDR3 reads CASSWTSGSYEQYF. CDR3 nucleotides: TGCGCCAGCAGCTGGACTAGCGGGAGCTACGAGCAGTACTTC.

The chain joins TRBV4-1 to TRBJ2-3; 13 bases are shared with TRBD2. J lost 8 bases, V lost 2 bases, and 10 bases had no gene match. Germline V gene data show CDR1 as MGHRA and CDR2 as YSYEKL. The length of the CDR3 is 17 residues. The CDR3 sequence is CASSQTFPGLAGFTQYF. The CDR3 bases are TGCGCCAGCAGCCAAACTTTTCCGGGACTAGCGGGATTTACGCAGTATTTT.

The CDR3 reads CASSSNRGQGNTIYF. The CDR3 DNA reads TGCGCCAGCAGCTCGAACAGGGGGCAAGGAAACACCATATATTTT. The chain recombines TRBV5-1 with TRBJ1-3; the match to TRBD1 covers 9 bases. The junction had 5 bases not matched to a gene; V was cut back by 3 bases and J by 4 bases. The CDR3 has 15 amino acids. Germline V gene lookup returns CDR1 SGHRS and CDR2 YFSETQ.

There are a few counts of this clone. This rearrangement joins TRBV4-1 to TRBJ2-5; perhaps TRBD2 as D (5 bases). The DNA end is more similar to TRBJ2-7, so the J call may be wrong. Per the germline V gene, CDR1 is MGHRA and CDR2 is YSYEKL. CDR3 length: 15 residues. The CDR3 is CASGPEGAATYEQYF. Here the CDR3 DNA reads TGCGCCAGCGGCCCAGAGGGAGCGGCGACCTACGAGCAGTACTTC.

This sequence joins TRBV2 and TRBJ2-2; D call uncertain. CDR1 SNHLY and CDR2 FYNNEI come from the germline V gene. CDR3 length: 17 amino acids. Trimming took off 0 bases at V and 6 bases at J, with 17 bases between the two ends. CDR3 nucleotide sequence: TGTGCCAGCAGTGAAGCGGAGTTGTATGCGAGTGCCGGGGAGCTGTTTTTT. The encoded protein is CASSEAELYASAGELFF.

This clone was recorded once. This chain connects TRBV18 to TRBJ2-6; D is unclear. CDR1 and CDR2 (germline): KGHSH, LQKENI. The CDR3 sequence is 13 residues long. The V and J ends lost 6 bases and 5 bases respectively, with 8 bases between them. The CDR3 DNA is TGTGCCAGCTCTAGGGCGTGGGCCAACGTCCTGACTTTC. Translation: CASSRAWANVLTF. Drawing the rest from reference TRBV18 and TRBJ2-6, the complete variable domain is NAGVMQNPRHLVRRRGQEARLRCSPMKGHSHVYWYRQLPEEGLKFMVYLQKENIIDESGMPKERFSAEFPKEGPSILRIQQVVRGDSAAYFCASSRAWANVLTFGAGSRLTVL.

The chain joins TRBV2 to TRBJ1-2; D is ambiguous. CDR1 and CDR2 (germline): SNHLY, FYNNEI. V was shortened by 6 bases and J by 8 bases, with 19 bases between the two germline ends. CDR3 length: 14 residues. The CDR3, as DNA: TGTGCCAGCAGACCTAGGGCCAGCAGTTGGGGCTACACCTTC. Translating it yields CASRPRASSWGYTF.

The rearrangement links TRBV28 to TRBJ1-2, with 7 bases matching TRBD1. From germline, CDR1 is MDHEN and CDR2 SYDVKM. Trimming at V came to 10 bases and at J to 4 bases, leaving 12 bases not matched to a gene. This CDR3 has 14 residues. The CDR3 nucleotides read TGTGCCACCGCCTCGGGACAGAGCTTCTATGGCTACACCTTC. Protein product: CATASGQSFYGYTF.

The chain carries TRBV28 and TRBJ2-7; the match to TRBD1 covers 8 bases. Germline V gene sequence: CDR1 MDHEN, CDR2 SYDVKM. This CDR3 spans 14 amino acids. With 1 base clipped from V and 4 bases from J, the junction kept 3 bases outside the gene matches. For the CDR3, the DNA is TGTGCCAGCAGTTTATTGCAGGGGGCTTACGAGCAGTACTTC. It is translated as CASSLLQGAYEQYF.

V usage is TRBV18 and J usage is TRBJ2-7, with 13 bases fitting TRBD2. Germline V gene sequence: CDR1 KGHSH, CDR2 LQKENI. V lost 5 bases to trimming and J lost 7 bases; unmatched junction nucleotides: 2. There are 13 residues in the CDR3. The CDR3 DNA follows: TGTGCCAGCTCATCGGGACTAGCGGGAGAGCAGTACTTC. Protein sequence: CASSSGLAGEQYF. Supplemented by reference TRBV18 and TRBJ2-7, the full variable domain reads NAGVMQNPRHLVRRRGQEARLRCSPMKGHSHVYWYRQLPEEGLKFMVYLQKENIIDESGMPKERFSAEFPKEGPSILRIQQVVRGDSAAYFCASSSGLAGEQYFGPGTRLTVT.

The CDR3 is CASSVSETGTQYF. CDR3 DNA sequence: TGTGCCAGCAGTGTATCTGAGACTGGGACCCAGTACTTC. J is TRBJ2-5 and V is TRBV6-1; D uncertain. The germline gives CDR1 MNHNS, CDR2 SASEGT. V dropped 4 bases and J dropped 7 bases, with 13 bases sitting between them. The CDR3 consists of 13 residues.

This clone was recorded once. V gene TRBV4-3 combines with J gene TRBJ2-3; 10 nucleotides line up with TRBD2. Trimming took 1 base from V and 10 from J; bases not matched to a gene: 8. Germline V lookup: CDR1 LGHNA, CDR2 YSLEER. The CDR3 runs 15 residues. The chain's CDR3 is CASSQVGGAGGAQYF. Written as DNA, the CDR3 is TGCGCCAGCAGCCAAGTAGGGGGAGCGGGAGGGGCGCAGTATTTT.

This clone came up a few times. The chain has TRBV30 and TRBJ1-4; the match to TRBD1 covers 10 bases. CDR3 length: 14 residues. Germline V gives CDR1 GTSNPN, CDR2 SVGIG (reference sequence). Unmatched junction bases numbered 10, after V lost 7 bases and J lost 8 bases. For the CDR3, the DNA is TGTGCCTCACAACGGGGGACAGGGGTGGAAAAACTGTTTTTT. Translating it yields CASQRGTGVEKLFF.